These 31 T cell receptor beta chains came from one sample sequenced in a study of blood T cell repertoires in COVID-19. The repertoire was sequenced with immunoSEQ multiplex PCR; TCRdb's copy has only in-frame clones and lacks some. This repertoire shows about 230,000 clones, around 86% found once; its top ten account for 11%. Sequencing used peripheral blood. These receptors were taken from a man aged 45 to 65 with COVID-19, enrolled during active disease.

Note on this clone: This specimen includes other DNA sequences encoding the same CDR3. J is TRBJ1-5 and V is TRBV28; the match to TRBD1 covers 7 bases. Looked up from germline, CDR1 is MDHEN and CDR2 is SYDVKM. V dropped 6 bases and J dropped 7; count of bases not matched to a gene: 6. This CDR3 region has 13 residues. The CDR3 sequence is CASSPTGNQPQHF. CDR3 DNA: TGTGCCAGCAGCCCGACAGGGAACCAGCCCCAGCATTTT. The variable domain in full, completed from reference TRBV28 and TRBJ1-5, reads DVKVTQSSRYLVKRTGEKVFLECVQDMDHENMFWYRQDPGLGLRLIYFSYDVKMKEKGDIPEGYSVSREKKERFSLILESASTNQTSMYLCASSPTGNQPQHFGDGTRLSIL.

This chain uses TRBV3-1 (or the pseudogene TRBV3-2) with TRBJ1-2, with D perhaps matching TRBD1 (6 bases). The length of the CDR3 is 16 residues. Per germline, CDR1 LGHDT and CDR2 YNNKEL (reference sequence). V dropped 0 bases and J dropped 1 base, with 12 bases sitting between them. The CDR3 loop is CASSQDKGQGNYGYTF. DNA for the CDR3: TGTGCCAGCAGCCAAGATAAGGGACAAGGTAACTATGGCTACACCTTC.

V gene TRBV20-1 combines with J gene TRBJ2-4; the D gene is possibly TRBD2 (5 bases). This CDR3 comprises 14 residues. Trimming stripped 3 bases from V and 4 bases from J, with 13 bases between. CDR1 and CDR2 (germline): DFQATT, SNEGSKA (reference sequence). For the CDR3, the DNA is TGCAGTGCTAGTCGCCCGGAGGATAAAAACATTCAGTACTTC. Encoded protein: CSASRPEDKNIQYF.

This clone was detected once. The genes are TRBV27 and TRBJ1-2, with a tentative D call TRBD1 (6 bases). Trimming stripped 6 bases from V and 7 bases from J, with 18 bases between. Looked up from germline, CDR1 is MNHEY and CDR2 is SMNVEV (reference sequence). The CDR3 runs 14 residues. CDR3 loop: CASSARGRGVGYTF. Written as DNA, the CDR3 is TGTGCCAGCAGCGCCCGGGGGCGGGGGGTTGGCTACACCTTC.

This chain connects TRBV29-1 to TRBJ1-2; D is possibly TRBD1 (5 bases). Trimming cost V 3 bases and J 3 bases, with 17 bases left between them. The CDR3 consists of 15 residues. Germline CDR1 reads SQVTM; CDR2 reads ANQGSEA. CDR3 sequence reads: CSVDGQGSIDYGYTF. The DNA for the CDR3 is TGCAGCGTTGATGGGCAGGGCAGTATCGACTATGGCTACACCTTC.

This chain links TRBV7-2 with TRBJ2-2; 9 bases are shared with TRBD1. J was trimmed by 6 bases and V by 5 bases; bases with no gene match: 7. CDR3 length equals 15 residues. Germline loops: CDR1 SGHTA, CDR2 FQGNSA. CDR3 sequence: CASSTGTGKSGELFF. The CDR3 DNA is TGTGCCAGCAGCACCGGGACAGGGAAGTCCGGGGAGCTGTTTTTT.

This chain uses TRBV30 with TRBJ2-7; D is perhaps TRBD2 (5 bases). Germline V lookup: CDR1 GTSNPN, CDR2 SVGIG (reference sequence). The germline V and J ends were trimmed by 4 bases and 7 bases, with 11 bases remaining between them. This CDR3 contains 11 residues. The chain's CDR3 is CAWTLGGEQYF. CDR3 DNA: TGTGCCTGGACCCTCGGCGGGGAGCAGTACTTC.

J is TRBJ1-3 and V is TRBV29-1, with D perhaps TRBD1 (5 bases). The CDR3 is 15 amino acids. V lost 4 bases, J lost 2 bases, and 15 bases lay in between. Germline CDR1 SQVTM, CDR2 ANQGSEA. The CDR3 is CSVVLRGRTGNTIYF. The CDR3 nucleotides are TGCAGCGTTGTGTTACGGGGGAGGACTGGAAACACCATATATTTT.

The gene calls are TRBV5-1 and TRBJ2-5; D possibly corresponds to TRBD2 (5 bases). The CDR3 is 15 residues long. CDR1 and CDR2 (germline): SGHRS, YFSETQ. V lost 0 bases, J lost 4 bases, and 13 bases lay in between. The CDR3 DNA is TGCGCCAGCAGCTTGGTACTAGAGGTAGGAGAGACCCAGTACTTC. Translating it yields CASSLVLEVGETQYF.

This chain uses TRBV20-1 with TRBJ2-1; weak D call: TRBD2 (6 bases). V gave up 3 bases and J gave up 0 bases, with 9 bases separating them. CDR3 length: 14 residues. Germline assignment: CDR1 DFQATT and CDR2 SNEGSKA (reference sequence). CDR3 sequence: CSASAGSSYNEQFF. For the CDR3, the DNA is TGCAGTGCTAGTGCCGGGAGCTCCTACAATGAGCAGTTCTTC.

V and J are TRBV6-5 and TRBJ1-1, with D possibly being TRBD1 (6 bases). Looked up from germline, CDR1 is MNHEY and CDR2 is SVGAGI. The CDR3 is made up of 13 amino acids. Trimming cost V 6 bases and J 4 bases, with 12 bases left between them. CDR3 protein: CASSEDSSTEAFF. DNA of the CDR3: TGTGCCAGCAGCGAGGACAGCTCCACTGAAGCTTTCTTT.

CDR3 residues: CASSSQPPSSGNTIYF. The CDR3 nucleotides are TGTGCCAGCAGCTCACAGCCGCCGAGCTCTGGAAACACCATATATTTT. The chain links TRBV7-2 to TRBJ1-3; D unclear. CDR1 is SGHTA and CDR2 is FQGNSA in the germline V gene. The V end lost 4 bases, the J end lost 0 bases, and 13 bases lay between the germline ends. The CDR3 extends over 16 amino acids.

The chain combines TRBV30 with TRBJ2-7; TRBD2 aligns across 12 bases. V shed 2 bases and J 4 bases; nucleotides not matched to a gene: 12. The CDR3 has 17 amino acids. Germline CDR1 reads GTSNPN; CDR2 reads SVGIG (reference sequence). This CDR3 reads CAWSTGTSGRSWYEQYF. In nucleotides, the CDR3 is TGTGCCTGGAGTACAGGGACTAGCGGGCGGAGTTGGTACGAGCAGTACTTC.

The rearrangement links TRBV18 to TRBJ2-2; D is unclear. The V end was cut by 2 bases, the J end by 1 base, with 11 bases between. In germline, CDR1 is KGHSH, CDR2 LQKENI. This CDR3 comprises 16 residues. In nucleotides, the CDR3 is TGTGCCAGCTCACCATCGACATACGAGAACACCGGGGAGCTGTTTTTT. Its translation: CASSPSTYENTGELFF.

On this clone: The junction departs from the called germline gene at one end, perhaps through a read error. The V gene is TRBV3-1 (or the pseudogene TRBV3-2), the J gene TRBJ1-3; TRBD1 is a possible D gene (6 bases). This CDR3 has 15 residues. Germline assignment: CDR1 LGHDT and CDR2 YNNKEL (reference sequence). CDR3 in amino acids: CASSQRRDMGSTIYF. CDR3 in DNA: TGTGCCAGCAGCCAGCGCCGGGACATGGGAAGCACCATATATTTT.

The chain joins TRBV6-6 to TRBJ1-1; 9 nucleotides match TRBD1. The V segment lost 2 bases and the J segment 5 bases; nucleotides outside the gene matches: 6. CDR1 and CDR2 (germline): MNHNY, SVGAGI (reference sequence). The CDR3 is made up of 15 amino acids. The chain's CDR3 is CASSYRDRAGTEAFF. CDR3 coding DNA: TGTGCCAGCAGTTACCGGGACAGGGCCGGGACTGAAGCTTTCTTT.

J is TRBJ2-1 and V is TRBV2; 7 bases map to TRBD1. With V trimmed by 5 bases and J by 9 bases, 13 bases remained unmatched. Germline V lookup: CDR1 SNHLY, CDR2 FYNNEI. The CDR3 runs to 15 residues. The CDR3 is CASSPRATGNGEQFF. Here the CDR3 DNA reads TGTGCCAGCAGTCCGCGCGCGACAGGGAACGGTGAGCAGTTCTTC.

The chain recombines TRBV6-6 with TRBJ2-5; 8 bases agree with TRBD1. Per germline, CDR1 MNHNY and CDR2 SVGAGI (reference sequence). This CDR3 contains 14 residues. Unmatched junction bases numbered 7, after V lost 6 bases and J lost 4 bases. CDR3 sequence reads: CASRPGQGGETQYF. The CDR3 nucleotides are TGTGCCAGCAGACCTGGACAGGGAGGAGAGACCCAGTACTTC.

CDR3 sequence reads: CAISGQGDTGELFF. CDR3 DNA: TGTGCCATCAGTGGACAGGGGGACACCGGGGAGCTGTTTTTT. The chain has TRBV10-3 and TRBJ2-2; 9 nucleotides agree with TRBD1. The CDR3 has 14 residues. Germline trimming cut 4 bases from V and 3 bases from J; bases unmatched to any gene: 0. Germline CDR1 is ENHRY and CDR2 is SYGVKD.

The chain is built from TRBV5-4 and TRBJ1-1, with D unclear. Deletions cut 6 bases from V and 2 bases from J, with 14 bases between. This CDR3 has 14 residues. Germline lookup yields CDR1 SGHNT and CDR2 YYREEE (reference sequence). The CDR3 here is CASTLGGINTEAFF. As DNA, the CDR3 is TGTGCCAGCACCCTGGGCGGGATCAACACTGAAGCTTTCTTT.

This chain links TRBV5-5 with TRBJ1-5; D unclear. CDR1 and CDR2 (germline): SGHKS, YYEKEE (reference sequence). The ends were cut back, 0 bases at V and 1 base at J, with 11 bases in the middle. The CDR3 is made up of 16 amino acids. CDR3 nucleotides: TGTGCCAGCAGCTTGGGTGCGAGGGCGAGCAATCAGCCCCAGCATTTT. This translates into CASSLGARASNQPQHF.

The rearrangement links TRBV20-1 to TRBJ2-7, with D maybe TRBD1 (6 bases). The germline V and J ends were trimmed by 3 bases and 0 bases, with 18 bases remaining between them. Germline V CDR1 and CDR2: DFQATT, SNEGSKA (reference sequence). CDR3 length: 16 amino acids. The CDR3 coding sequence is TGCAGTGCTAGTGTCCTGGGTTGGGGGCTCTCCTACGAGCAGTACTTC. This sequence encodes CSASVLGWGLSYEQYF.

This clone was counted between two and nine times. This chain uses TRBV3-1 (or the pseudogene TRBV3-2) with TRBJ2-1; D unclear. Germline V gene sequence: CDR1 LGHDT, CDR2 YNNKEL (reference sequence). Deletions cut 4 bases from V and 9 bases from J, with 16 bases between. The CDR3 has 14 amino acids. The CDR3 DNA reads as TGTGCCAGCAGCCTGGTTTCATTTGTCGGTGAGCAGTTCTTC. It encodes CASSLVSFVGEQFF.

V usage is TRBV6-1 and J usage is TRBJ2-6; 16 bases align to TRBD2. CDR3 length: 20 amino acids. Unmatched junction bases numbered 10, after V lost 4 bases and J lost 4 bases. The germline V gene has CDR1 MNHNS and CDR2 SASEGT. CDR3 residues: CASSAGTSGRASPGANVLTF. The CDR3, as DNA: TGTGCCAGCAGTGCCGGGACTAGCGGGAGGGCCTCCCCCGGGGCCAACGTCCTGACTTTC.

This clone was picked up one time. V and J are TRBV6-1 and TRBJ1-3, with D unclear. This CDR3 contains 16 residues. Trimming cost V 4 bases and J 3 bases, with 16 bases left between them. Germline V gives CDR1 MNHNS, CDR2 SASEGT. The CDR3 coding sequence is TGTGCCAGCAGTGCCAAACCGACCGGCGGTGGAAACACCATATATTTT. Amino acid sequence: CASSAKPTGGGNTIYF.

This chain links TRBV7-3 with TRBJ2-1; D is possibly TRBD1 (6 bases). V was trimmed by 11 bases and J by 0 bases, leaving 11 bases between them. This CDR3 spans 13 amino acids. CDR1 SGHTA and CDR2 FQGTGA come from the germline V gene. The CDR3 DNA reads TGTGCCTTAGGGGGTGGCTCCTACAATGAGCAGTTCTTC. Its protein is CALGGGSYNEQFF. The full variable domain, with the rest looked up from reference TRBV7-3 and TRBJ2-1, is GAGVSQTPSNKVTEKGKYVELRCDPISGHTALYWYRQSLGQGPEFLIYFQGTGAADDSGLPNDRFFAVRPEGSVSTLKIQRTERGDSAVYLCALGGGSYNEQFFGPGTRLTVL.

This clone has more than one count but fewer than ten. The chain couples TRBV2 to TRBJ1-2, with a weak D call TRBD1 (6 bases). The V gene's germline CDR1 is SNHLY and CDR2 FYNNEI. The germline V and J ends were trimmed by 5 bases and 4 bases, with 14 bases remaining between them. CDR3 size: 14 residues. CDR3 nucleotides: TGTGCCAGCAGTTTCCAGGGGCCTTCCTATGGCTACACCTTC. It yields the protein CASSFQGPSYGYTF.

The chain recombines TRBV7-2 with TRBJ2-2; 7 nucleotides match TRBD1. The CDR3 is 15 amino acids. V lost 1 base to trimming and J lost 6 bases; unmatched junction nucleotides: 5. Per germline, CDR1 SGHTA and CDR2 FQGNSA. CDR3 nucleotide sequence: TGTGCCAGCAGCTTAGAAGGACAGGTAGCCGGGGAGCTGTTTTTT. Protein sequence: CASSLEGQVAGELFF.

This sequence joins TRBV2 and TRBJ1-4; 9 bases are shared with TRBD1. Per germline, CDR1 SNHLY and CDR2 FYNNEI. The length of the CDR3 is 17 residues. The V gene end was trimmed by 0 bases and the J gene end by 8 bases; junction bases not matched to a gene: 10. The CDR3 loop is CASSEATAGTGFEKLFF. CDR3 bases: TGTGCCAGCAGTGAAGCGACTGCCGGGACAGGGTTCGAAAAACTGTTTTTT. The full variable domain, in which reference TRBV2 and TRBJ1-4 provide the parts outside the CDR3, is EPEVTQTPSHQVTQMGQEVILRCVPISNHLYFYWYRQILGQKVEFLVSFYNNEISEKSEIFDDQFSVERPDGSNFTLKIRSTKLEDSAMYFCASSEATAGTGFEKLFFGSGTQLSVL.

This clone has only a few counts. This chain joins TRBV9 and TRBJ1-5; TRBD1 is a possible D gene (5 bases). V lost 3 bases and J lost 6, with 16 bases in between. The CDR3 is 15 amino acids. Germline V CDR1 and CDR2: SGDLS, YYNGEE. CDR3 nucleotides: TGTGCCAGCAGCGCCGCGGCGGGGGTAGGTCAGCCCCAGCATTTT. Encoded protein: CASSAAAGVGQPQHF. The whole variable domain, remainder taken from reference TRBV9 and TRBJ1-5, is DSGVTQTPKHLITATGQRVTLRCSPRSGDLSVYWYQQSLDQGLQFLIQYYNGEERAKGNILERFSAQQFPDLHSELNLSSLELGDSALYFCASSAAAGVGQPQHFGDGTRLSIL.

The chain carries TRBV30 and TRBJ1-5; perhaps TRBD1 as D (5 bases). The germline V gene encodes CDR1 GTSNPN and CDR2 SVGIG (reference sequence). Deletions cut 0 bases from V and 2 bases from J, with 11 bases between. The CDR3 consists of 15 residues. The CDR3 nucleotides are TGTGCCTGGAGTGTAGTTGGGGGGGGCAATCAGCCCCAGCATTTT. It encodes CAWSVVGGGNQPQHF.